The present T cell receptor beta chain was sequenced within a study of T cell responses to AZD1222 COVID-19 vaccine. Study at large: Second-dose intervals of approximately 4 or approximately 12 weeks were pooled.

This table comes from immunoSEQ multiplex PCR, and its TCRdb copy is limited to in-frame clones, with some not included. In the table there are 95,000 to 150,000 clones, roughly 87% of which are singletons. The clonotype originates from an adult in good health. Material: peripheral blood, obtained on day 0 of AZD1222 vaccination.

The CDR3 DNA reads as TGCGCCAGCAGCTCTTCAGGGGGGAACACCGGGGAGCTGTTTTTT. Protein sequence: CASSSSGGNTGELFF. This rearrangement joins TRBV5-1 to TRBJ2-2; the match to TRBD1 covers 7 bases. Germline V CDR1 and CDR2: SGHRS, YFSETQ. The ends lost 3 bases at V and 1 base at J; junction bases unmatched: 3. The CDR3 sequence is 15 residues long.